The T cell receptor (beta chain) described here comes from a study of blood T cells in healthy people across ages. Study details: Using template switching, researchers captured about one barcoded beta molecule for each two T cells.

Trimming stripped 3 bases from V and 1 base from J, with 12 bases between. Germline loops: CDR1 SGHTA, CDR2 FQGNSA. The CDR3 length is 15 residues. The table lists this clonotype with a few counts. The second PCR ran roughly 6 to 11 cycles with a sample-barcoded 5' primer and J-beta primers. MiXCR, applied by TCRdb to the 5' RACE reads, yields one record per CDR3 protein. The sample contains roughly 500,000 distinct CDR3 sequences, around 24% of which appear only once. These data also formed part of another study, on T cells of mothers and their children.

Material for sequencing was blood. This chain joins TRBV7-2 and TRBJ2-5; weak D call: TRBD1 (6 bases). The clonotype comes from a boy younger than 18 in good health. CDR3 in amino acids: CASSLGAIPQETQYF. CDR3 sequence (DNA): TGTGCCAGCAGCTTGGGGGCTATACCCCAAGAGACCCAGTACTTC.